This T cell receptor beta chain appears in the sequencing data of a study of human T cells and chemical hapten exposure. In this sample, this clonotype turned up many times. Germline CDR1 is ENHRY and CDR2 is SYGVKD. The CDR3 spans 14 residues. V gave up 0 bases and J gave up 5 bases, with 9 bases separating them. As for time point: patch test 1, 2 weeks after DPC sensitization. Treatment given: therapeutic diphenylcyclopropenone sensitization with weekly scalp DPC. TCRdb used MiXCR to reprocess the RACE reads, holding one entry per CDR3 protein. Among 340,000 or so distinct CDR3 sequences listed, around 7% were seen once.

The rearrangement uses TRBV10-3 and TRBJ2-3; D ambiguous. The input for sequencing was whole blood, taken in connection with sensitization to the hapten diphenylcyclopropenone (DPC). The source is a woman younger than 30 with alopecia areata. Some clones in this sample may be carry-over from other donors' samples. The CDR3 DNA reads TGTGCCATCAGTGAGTCGAATCGTGAAGATACGCAGTATTTT. It encodes CAISESNREDTQYF.